Shown below are 18 T cell receptor beta chains from a single sample sequenced in a study of blood T cells in healthy people across ages. With a J-beta primer mix and a sample-barcoded 5' primer, a second PCR ran 7 to 11 cycles. MiXCR, applied by TCRdb to the 5' RACE reads, yields one record per CDR3 protein. Of 1 million or so distinct CDR3 sequences in the sample, about 23% were seen once. These sequences were also reported in another study, on T cells of mothers and their children.

Sample: blood. These receptors were obtained from a girl aged 2-10 years in good health.

This clonotype was observed a handful of times. This chain connects TRBV25-1 to TRBJ1-5; D is unresolved. V was shortened by 1 base and J by 7 bases, with 11 bases between the two germline ends. The germline V gene has CDR1 MGHDK and CDR2 SYGVNS. The CDR3 is made up of 14 amino acids. The CDR3 nucleotides read TGTGCCAGCAGTGAATCTGAGAGCTGGCAGCCCCAGCATTTT. Protein product: CASSESESWQPQHF.

On this clonotype: Sequence at one end of the junction differs from germline and may be a read error. This sequence joins TRBV29-1 and TRBJ1-1, with a tentative D call TRBD1 (6 bases). CDR1 is SQVTM and CDR2 is ANQGSEA in the germline V gene. The CDR3 spans 14 residues. In DNA form, the CDR3 reads TGCAGCATTGAGGGGGAGGGATTGAACACTAAAGCTTTCTTT. It translates to CSIEGEGLNTKAFF.

The V and J genes are TRBV4-1 and TRBJ1-1; no clear D gene. The CDR3 has 13 residues. Trimming shortened V by 3 bases and J by 6 bases, and 11 bases separated the two germline ends. Per the germline V gene, CDR1 is MGHRA and CDR2 is YSYEKL. Here the CDR3 reads CASSHNDAAEAFF. Here the CDR3 DNA reads TGCGCCAGCAGCCATAACGACGCGGCTGAAGCTTTCTTT.

The sample holds a few counts of this clonotype. The chain carries TRBV12-3 or TRBV12-4 and TRBJ2-5; TRBD1 agrees at 8 bases. The CDR3 contains 15 residues. Germline trimming cut 3 bases from V and 5 bases from J; bases unmatched to any gene: 8. The CDR3 reads CASSLDRVFGETQYF. The CDR3, as DNA: TGTGCCAGCAGTTTGGACAGGGTGTTTGGGGAGACCCAGTACTTC.

The chain recombines TRBV12-3 or TRBV12-4 with TRBJ1-3; 7 bases are a match to TRBD1. The CDR3 contains 18 residues. The V gene end was trimmed by 4 bases and the J gene end by 2 bases; junction bases not matched to a gene: 14. For the CDR3, the DNA is TGTGCCAGCAGTTCCCGGGACAGCCTTTCCCTCACTGGAAACACCATATATTTT. Protein product: CASSSRDSLSLTGNTIYF.

This clonotype occurred many times. The junction shows a germline mismatch at one end, possibly a read error. This chain joins TRBV3-1 and TRBJ1-1; D is ambiguous. The CDR3 loop spans 11 amino acids. The germline V gene encodes CDR1 LGHDT and CDR2 YNNKEL (reference sequence). CDR3 residues: CASSPYTEAFF. The CDR3 DNA follows: TGTGCCAGCTCGCCCTACACTGAAGCCTTCTTT.

This clonotype was counted only a few times. The CDR3: CASSQEVRGAGSLHEQYF. CDR3 in DNA: TGTGCCAGCAGCCAAGAAGTAAGGGGGGCGGGATCCCTACACGAGCAGTACTTC. The gene calls are TRBV4-2 and TRBJ2-5, with D perhaps assigned TRBD1 or TRBD2 (6 bases each). The DNA end favors TRBJ2-7, so the J call may be wrong. This CDR3 has 18 amino acids. Per germline, CDR1 LGHNA and CDR2 YNFKEQ.

The sample holds a few counts of this clonotype. The chain combines TRBV6-5 with TRBJ2-3; TRBD1 agrees at 7 bases. V dropped 6 bases and J dropped 8; count of bases not matched to a gene: 11. The CDR3 totals 14 residues. Germline CDR1 is MNHEY and CDR2 is SVGAGI. This chain's CDR3 is CASSSGTVPGTQYF. The CDR3 bases are TGTGCCAGCAGCTCCGGGACAGTCCCGGGTACGCAGTATTTT.

This clonotype was counted only a few times. The chain couples TRBV9 to TRBJ1-4; 8 bases match TRBD1. The V gene end was trimmed by 3 bases and the J gene end by 8 bases; junction bases not matched to a gene: 6. CDR3 length equals 14 residues. The germline V gene encodes CDR1 SGDLS and CDR2 YYNGEE. CDR3 in DNA: TGTGCCAGCAGCGGAGGACAGGGCAACGAAAAACTGTTTTTT. It encodes CASSGGQGNEKLFF.

The rearrangement uses TRBV10-3 and TRBJ2-3; D is ambiguous. This CDR3 region has 14 residues. With 2 bases removed from V and 6 bases from J, the gap between germline ends came to 12 bases. Germline V gene data show CDR1 as ENHRY and CDR2 as SYGVKD. Here the CDR3 reads CAISEDSQWDTQYF. CDR3 nucleotides: TGTGCCATCAGTGAGGACTCCCAATGGGATACGCAGTATTTT.

This clonotype has more than one count but fewer than ten. The V and J genes are TRBV7-9 and TRBJ1-6; no definite D call. V lost 5 bases and J 8 bases, leaving 16 bases between the germline ends. The V gene's germline CDR1 is SEHNR and CDR2 FQNEAQ (reference sequence). The CDR3 is 15 residues long. The CDR3 coding sequence is TGTGCCAGCAGCCCGGGATGGATAACGCATTCACCCCTCCACTTT. This translates into CASSPGWITHSPLHF. Together with reference TRBV7-9 and TRBJ1-6, the CDR3 gives the full variable domain: DTGVSQNPRHKITKRGQNVTFRCDPISEHNRLYWYRQTLGQGPEFLTYFQNEAQLEKSRLLSDRFSAERPKGSFSTLEIQRTEQGDSAMYLCASSPGWITHSPLHFGNGTRLTVT.

The J gene is TRBJ2-1, the V gene TRBV7-9; 10 bases match TRBD1. The V segment lost 4 bases and the J segment 5 bases; nucleotides outside the gene matches: 8. CDR3 size: 16 residues. Germline V gene data show CDR1 as SEHNR and CDR2 as FQNEAQ (reference sequence). CDR3 sequence (DNA): TGTGCCAGCAGCTCCGATCGGGACAGGGGAAACAATGAGCAGTTCTTC. It codes for CASSSDRDRGNNEQFF.

This clonotype was seen a few times. The chain carries TRBV20-1 and TRBJ1-1; possible D gene TRBD1, 6 bases. The CDR3 spans 15 residues. Per germline, CDR1 DFQATT and CDR2 SNEGSKA (reference sequence). Trimming pared 0 bases from V and 0 bases from J, leaving 11 bases between. The DNA of the CDR3 is TGCAGTGCTAGAGATGAGGGGGACGTGAACACTGAAGCTTTCTTT. The encoded protein is CSARDEGDVNTEAFF.

J is TRBJ2-3 and V is TRBV5-1; 10 bases are shared with TRBD2. The junction had 4 bases not matched to a gene; V was cut back by 1 base and J by 5 bases. CDR1 and CDR2 (germline): SGHRS, YFSETQ. The CDR3 length is 15 residues. CDR3 nucleotide sequence: TGCGCCAGCAGCTTGACTAGCGGGGTTCGAGATACGCAGTATTTT. It is translated as CASSLTSGVRDTQYF.

This clonotype occurred a few times. The chain is built from TRBV5-1 and TRBJ1-2; D unresolved. V lost 5 bases and J lost 0, with 11 bases in between. The CDR3 extends over 14 amino acids. CDR1 SGHRS and CDR2 YFSETQ come from the germline V gene. The CDR3: CASSFWNPNYGYTF. The DNA of the CDR3 is TGCGCCAGCAGTTTTTGGAATCCTAACTATGGCTACACCTTC.

The rearrangement links TRBV5-1 to TRBJ2-3; a weak D match, TRBD2 (5 bases). Per germline, CDR1 SGHRS and CDR2 YFSETQ. The CDR3 has 16 residues. V lost 0 bases, J lost 0 bases, and 11 bases lay in between. The CDR3, as DNA: TGCGCCAGCAGCTTGGGTAGCGCGCCTAGCACAGATACGCAGTATTTT. Amino acid sequence: CASSLGSAPSTDTQYF.

This clonotype was detected many times. The chain links TRBV12-3 or TRBV12-4 to TRBJ2-7; TRBD2 aligns across 10 bases. With 6 bases clipped from V and 3 bases from J, the junction kept 2 bases outside the gene matches. The CDR3 is made up of 13 amino acids. The CDR3 DNA reads TGTGCCAGCAGCCCTAGCGGGGGCTACGAGCAGTACTTC. Protein product: CASSPSGGYEQYF.

The rearrangement links TRBV20-1 to TRBJ1-5; the D is unclear. Germline V gene sequence: CDR1 DFQATT, CDR2 SNEGSKA (reference sequence). There are 16 residues in the CDR3. With 0 bases removed from V and 7 bases from J, the gap between germline ends came to 19 bases. The CDR3, as DNA: TGCAGTGCTAGAGATGGTCGGACCGGGATGAGACAGCCCCAGCATTTT. Its translation: CSARDGRTGMRQPQHF.